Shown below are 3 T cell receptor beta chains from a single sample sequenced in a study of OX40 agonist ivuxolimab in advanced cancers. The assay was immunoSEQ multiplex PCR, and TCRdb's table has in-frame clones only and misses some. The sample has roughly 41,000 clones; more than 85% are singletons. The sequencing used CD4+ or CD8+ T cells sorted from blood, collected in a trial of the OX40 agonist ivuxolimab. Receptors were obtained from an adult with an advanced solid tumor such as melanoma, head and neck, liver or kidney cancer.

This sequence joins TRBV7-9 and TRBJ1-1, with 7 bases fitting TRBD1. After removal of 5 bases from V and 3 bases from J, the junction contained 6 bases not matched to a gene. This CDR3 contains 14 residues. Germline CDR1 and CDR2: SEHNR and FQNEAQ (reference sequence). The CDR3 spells CASSTVQGYTEAFF. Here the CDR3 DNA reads TGTGCCAGCAGCACGGTACAGGGGTACACTGAAGCTTTCTTT.

The CDR3 DNA reads TGCGCCAGCAGCCCCAAAGCCGACCTCACCGGGGAGCTGTTTTTT. It yields the protein CASSPKADLTGELFF. The rearrangement uses TRBV4-1 and TRBJ2-2; D call uncertain. From germline, CDR1 is MGHRA and CDR2 YSYEKL. The CDR3 loop spans 15 amino acids. Trimming stripped 4 bases from V and 4 bases from J, with 13 bases between.

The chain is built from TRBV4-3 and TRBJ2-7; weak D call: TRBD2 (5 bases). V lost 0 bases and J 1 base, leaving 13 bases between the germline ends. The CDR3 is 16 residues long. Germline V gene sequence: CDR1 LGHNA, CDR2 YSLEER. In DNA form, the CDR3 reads TGCGCCAGCAGCCAAGAGAGGACGGGGATATCCTACGAGCAGTACTTC. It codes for CASSQERTGISYEQYF.